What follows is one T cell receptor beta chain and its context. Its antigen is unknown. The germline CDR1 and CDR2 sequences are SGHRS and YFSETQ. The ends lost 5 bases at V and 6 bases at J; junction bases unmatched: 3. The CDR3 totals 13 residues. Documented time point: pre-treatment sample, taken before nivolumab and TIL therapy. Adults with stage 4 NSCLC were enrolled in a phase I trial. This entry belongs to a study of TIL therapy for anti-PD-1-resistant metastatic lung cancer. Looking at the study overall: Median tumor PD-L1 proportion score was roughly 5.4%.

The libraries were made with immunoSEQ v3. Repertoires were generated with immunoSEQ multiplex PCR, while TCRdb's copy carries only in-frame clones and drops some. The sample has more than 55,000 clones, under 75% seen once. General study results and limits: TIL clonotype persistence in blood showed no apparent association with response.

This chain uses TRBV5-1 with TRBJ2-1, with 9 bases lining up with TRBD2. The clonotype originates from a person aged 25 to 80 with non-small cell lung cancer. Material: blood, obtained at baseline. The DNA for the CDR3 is TGCGCCAGCAGGGCTAGCGGGACCAATGAGCAGTTCTTC. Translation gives CASRASGTNEQFF.